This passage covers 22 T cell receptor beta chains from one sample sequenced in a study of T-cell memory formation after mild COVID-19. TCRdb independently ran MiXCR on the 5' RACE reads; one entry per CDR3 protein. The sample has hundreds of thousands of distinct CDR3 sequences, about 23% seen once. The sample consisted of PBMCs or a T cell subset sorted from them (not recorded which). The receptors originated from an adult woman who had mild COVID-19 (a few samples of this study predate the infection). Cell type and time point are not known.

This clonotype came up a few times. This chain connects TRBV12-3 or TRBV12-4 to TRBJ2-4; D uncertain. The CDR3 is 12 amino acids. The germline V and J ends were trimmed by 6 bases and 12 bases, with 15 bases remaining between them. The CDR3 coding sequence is TGTGCCAGCAGAGACCCGGGTCCCACTCAGTACTTC. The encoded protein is CASRDPGPTQYF.

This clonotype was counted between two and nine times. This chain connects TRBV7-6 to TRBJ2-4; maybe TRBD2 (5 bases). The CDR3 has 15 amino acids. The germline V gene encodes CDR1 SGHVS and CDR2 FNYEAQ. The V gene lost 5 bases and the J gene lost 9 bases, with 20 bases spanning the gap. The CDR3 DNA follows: TGTGCCAGCAGCCCAGCACTAGGCGGCTTCGCCATTCAGTACTTC. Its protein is CASSPALGGFAIQYF.

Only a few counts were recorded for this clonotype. CDR3 DNA sequence: TGTGCCAGCGCAAATCTAGCGGGGGATCCGATCGGGCAGTACTTC. Amino acid sequence: CASANLAGDPIGQYF. The rearrangement links TRBV7-2 to TRBJ2-7, with 10 bases fitting TRBD2. The CDR3 has 15 residues. Losses at the gene ends were 8 bases for V and 9 bases for J; bases not matched to a gene: 16. Looked up from germline, CDR1 is SGHTA and CDR2 is FQGNSA.

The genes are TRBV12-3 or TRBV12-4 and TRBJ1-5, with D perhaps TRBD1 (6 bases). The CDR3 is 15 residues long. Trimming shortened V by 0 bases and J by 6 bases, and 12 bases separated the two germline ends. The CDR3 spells CASSLAQGKRQPQHF. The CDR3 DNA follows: TGTGCCAGCAGTTTAGCGCAGGGGAAGCGTCAGCCCCAGCATTTT.

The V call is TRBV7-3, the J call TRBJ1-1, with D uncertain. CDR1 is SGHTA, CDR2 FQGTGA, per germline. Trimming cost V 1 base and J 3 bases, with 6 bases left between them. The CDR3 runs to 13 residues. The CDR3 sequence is CASSLKAHTEAFF. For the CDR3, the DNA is TGTGCCAGCAGCTTAAAAGCTCACACTGAAGCTTTCTTT.

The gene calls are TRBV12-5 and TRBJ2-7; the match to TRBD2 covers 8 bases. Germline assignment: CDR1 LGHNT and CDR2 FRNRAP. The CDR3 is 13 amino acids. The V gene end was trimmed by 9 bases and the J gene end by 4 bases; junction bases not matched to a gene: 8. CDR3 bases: TGTGCTAGCACCGCCAGCGGGAGATACGAGCAGTACTTC. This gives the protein CASTASGRYEQYF.

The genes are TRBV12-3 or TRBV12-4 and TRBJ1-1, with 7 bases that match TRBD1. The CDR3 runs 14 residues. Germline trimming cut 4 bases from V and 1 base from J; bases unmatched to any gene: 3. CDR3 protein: CASSSNRGNTEAFF. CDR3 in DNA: TGTGCCAGCAGTTCAAACAGGGGGAACACTGAAGCTTTCTTT.

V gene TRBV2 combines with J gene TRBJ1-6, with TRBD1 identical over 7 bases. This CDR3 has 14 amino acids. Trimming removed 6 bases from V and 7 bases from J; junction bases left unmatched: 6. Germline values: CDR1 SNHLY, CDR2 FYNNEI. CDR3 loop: CASSDRVGNSPLHF. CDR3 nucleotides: TGTGCCAGCAGCGACAGGGTGGGCAATTCACCCCTCCACTTT.

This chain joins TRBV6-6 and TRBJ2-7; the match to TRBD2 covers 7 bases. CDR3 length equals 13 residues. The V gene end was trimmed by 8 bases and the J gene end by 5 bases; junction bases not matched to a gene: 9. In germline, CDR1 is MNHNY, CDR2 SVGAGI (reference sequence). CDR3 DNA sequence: TGTGCCAGCGCAGGACTAGGAACTCACGAGCAGTACTTC. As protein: CASAGLGTHEQYF.

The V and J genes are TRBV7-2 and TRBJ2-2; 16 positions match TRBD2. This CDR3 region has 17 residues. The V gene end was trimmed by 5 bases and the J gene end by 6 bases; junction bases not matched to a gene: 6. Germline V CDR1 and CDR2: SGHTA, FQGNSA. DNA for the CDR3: TGTGCCAGCAGCAACCGGGGACTAGCGGGAGGGTCCGGGGAGCTGTTTTTT. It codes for CASSNRGLAGGSGELFF.

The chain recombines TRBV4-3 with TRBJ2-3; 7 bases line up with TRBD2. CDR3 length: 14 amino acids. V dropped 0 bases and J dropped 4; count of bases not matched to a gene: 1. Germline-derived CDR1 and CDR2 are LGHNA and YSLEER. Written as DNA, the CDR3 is TGCGCCAGCAGCCAAGAAACTAGCGCAGATACGCAGTATTTT. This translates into CASSQETSADTQYF.

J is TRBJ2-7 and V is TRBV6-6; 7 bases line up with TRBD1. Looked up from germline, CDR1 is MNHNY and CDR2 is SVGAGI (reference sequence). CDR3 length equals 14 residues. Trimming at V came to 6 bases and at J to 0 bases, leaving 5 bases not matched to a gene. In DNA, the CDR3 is TGTGCCAGCAGCCCGGGACAGTTCTCCTACGAGCAGTACTTC. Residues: CASSPGQFSYEQYF.

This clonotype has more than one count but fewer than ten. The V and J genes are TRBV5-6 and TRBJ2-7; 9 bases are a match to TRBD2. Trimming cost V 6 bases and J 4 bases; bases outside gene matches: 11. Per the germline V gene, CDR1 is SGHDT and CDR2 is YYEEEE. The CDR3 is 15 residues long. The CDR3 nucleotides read TGTGCCAGCACCCCTTGGGCTAGCGGGATGTACGAGCAGTACTTC. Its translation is CASTPWASGMYEQYF.

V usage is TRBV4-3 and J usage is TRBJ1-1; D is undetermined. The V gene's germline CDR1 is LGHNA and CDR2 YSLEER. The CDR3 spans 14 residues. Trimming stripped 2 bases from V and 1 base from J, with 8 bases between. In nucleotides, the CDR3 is TGCGCCAGCAGCCAATTTTCAGAGAACACTGAAGCTTTCTTT. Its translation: CASSQFSENTEAFF.

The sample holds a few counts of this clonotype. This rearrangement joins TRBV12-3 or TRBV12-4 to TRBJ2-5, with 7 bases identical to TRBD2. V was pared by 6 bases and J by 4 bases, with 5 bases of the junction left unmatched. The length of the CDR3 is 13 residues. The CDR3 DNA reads TGTGCCAGCAGCTACTCTAGCGGAGAGACCCAGTACTTC. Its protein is CASSYSSGETQYF.

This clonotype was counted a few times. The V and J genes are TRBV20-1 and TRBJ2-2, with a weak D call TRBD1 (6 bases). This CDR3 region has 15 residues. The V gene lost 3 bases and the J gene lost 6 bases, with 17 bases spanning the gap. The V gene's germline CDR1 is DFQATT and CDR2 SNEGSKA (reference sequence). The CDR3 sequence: CSARGIGGKAGELFF. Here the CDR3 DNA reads TGCAGTGCTAGGGGTATTGGGGGCAAAGCCGGGGAGCTGTTTTTT.

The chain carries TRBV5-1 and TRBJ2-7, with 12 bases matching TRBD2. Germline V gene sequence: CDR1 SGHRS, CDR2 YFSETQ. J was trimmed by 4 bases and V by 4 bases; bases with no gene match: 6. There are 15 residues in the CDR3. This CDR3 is CASSMTSGGVYEQYF. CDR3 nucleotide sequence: TGCGCCAGCAGCATGACTAGCGGGGGAGTGTACGAGCAGTACTTC.

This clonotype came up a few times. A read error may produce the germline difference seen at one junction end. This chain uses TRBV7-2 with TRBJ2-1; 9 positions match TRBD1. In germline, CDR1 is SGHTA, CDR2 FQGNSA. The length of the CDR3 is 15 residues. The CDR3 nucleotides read TGTGCCGGCAGCTTTGACAGGGGGGGCTACAATGAGCAGTTCTTC. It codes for CAGSFDRGGYNEQFF.

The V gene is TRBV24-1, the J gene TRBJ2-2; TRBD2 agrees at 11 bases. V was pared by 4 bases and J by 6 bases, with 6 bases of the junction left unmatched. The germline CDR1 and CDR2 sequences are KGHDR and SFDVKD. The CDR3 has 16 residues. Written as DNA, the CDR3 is TGTGCCACCAGTGACCCGGGACTAGCGGCTGCCGGGGAGCTGTTTTTT. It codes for CATSDPGLAAAGELFF.

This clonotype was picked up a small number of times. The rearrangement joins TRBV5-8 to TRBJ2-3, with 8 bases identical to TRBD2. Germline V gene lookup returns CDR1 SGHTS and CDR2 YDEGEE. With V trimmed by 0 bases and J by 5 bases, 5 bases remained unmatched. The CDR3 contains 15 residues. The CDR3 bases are TGTGCCAGCAGCTTGGACAGCGGGAGTTTAGATACGCAGTATTTT. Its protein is CASSLDSGSLDTQYF.

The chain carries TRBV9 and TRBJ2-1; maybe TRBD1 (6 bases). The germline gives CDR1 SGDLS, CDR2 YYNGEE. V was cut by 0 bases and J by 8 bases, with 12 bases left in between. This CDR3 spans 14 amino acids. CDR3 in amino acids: CASSVEGRQDEQFF. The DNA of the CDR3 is TGTGCCAGCAGCGTAGAAGGCCGACAGGATGAGCAGTTCTTC.

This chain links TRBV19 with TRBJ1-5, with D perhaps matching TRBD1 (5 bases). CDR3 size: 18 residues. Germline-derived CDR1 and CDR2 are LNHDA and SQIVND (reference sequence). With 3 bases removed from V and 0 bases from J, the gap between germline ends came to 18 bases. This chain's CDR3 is CASSIVGTGVSSNQPQHF. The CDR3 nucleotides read TGTGCCAGTAGTATTGTGGGTACGGGGGTGAGTAGCAATCAGCCCCAGCATTTT.